This T cell receptor beta chain appears in the sequencing data of a study of tumor and adjacent non-tumor tissue in lung cancer. Study at large: The cohort had about a dozen adenocarcinoma, a couple of squamous cell and 1 small cell patients. The patients, 9 to 11 men and four to six women, were 31 to 76 with stage I to III disease.

Study outcomes and limitations: TCR diversity was significantly greater in tumor than normal lung tissue. Normal lung showed higher cumulative top 100 clone frequency than tumor.

About this clonotype: Antigen unknown.

Three rounds of nested PCR, following a modified ARM-PCR protocol, produced the TCRbeta library. TCRdb recomputed calls from the multiplex PCR reads with MiXCR, one row per CDR3 protein. The table has 69,000 or so distinct CDR3 sequences, around 73% seen once. The template was RNA from unsorted bulk tissue. V lost 4 bases, J lost 5 bases, and 11 bases stayed unmatched. Germline CDR1 and CDR2: SGDLS and YYNGEE. The CDR3 has 16 amino acids. This chain joins TRBV9 and TRBJ2-1; 8 bases agree with TRBD2. Sequenced: lung tumor tissue. The TCR sequence derives from a man in his sixties with non-small cell lung cancer. The CDR3 loop reads CASSPRLSGSDNEQFF. DNA of the CDR3: TGTGCCAGCAGCCCAAGACTAAGCGGGAGTGACAATGAGCAGTTCTTC.